The T cell receptor (beta chain) described here comes from a study of radiotherapy plus CTLA-4 blockade in lung cancer. Notes on the study in general: Researchers report tumor-derived TCR clones expanding in blood after radiotherapy plus ipilimumab. According to reports, early shifts in blood T cell clones, alongside interferon-beta, forecast response most accurately.

This CDR3 spans 15 amino acids. The germline CDR1 and CDR2 sequences are SGHRS and YFSETQ. V shed 4 bases, J shed 4 bases, and the junction held 7 bases outside the gene matches. Alongside CTLA-4 blockade with ipilimumab, patients with chemo-refractory metastatic non-small-cell lung cancer received focal radiation. The method was immunoSEQ multiplex PCR; TCRdb's version includes in-frame clones alone and lacks a portion of them. The sample carries about 90,000 clones, about four fifths recorded once. The sample holds one count of this clone. Its specificity is not known. Specimen: peripheral blood, collected from a patient treated with radiotherapy plus ipilimumab. The rearrangement uses TRBV5-1 and TRBJ2-5, with TRBD2 matching over 10 bases. The receptor was derived from a human donor with non-small cell lung cancer that progressed on radiotherapy plus ipilimumab. Written as DNA, the CDR3 is TGCGCCAGCAGCCCCAGCGGGGGGGTGGCAGAGACCCAGTACTTC. Encoded protein: CASSPSGGVAETQYF.